This record looks at one T cell receptor beta chain sequence and its context. Its antigen is currently unknown. Data came from immunoSEQ multiplex PCR; TCRdb stores just in-frame clones and leaves some out. This sample yields 120,000 to 150,000 clones, of which 85% to 95% are seen a single time; approximately 5.3% belongs to the top ten. These data originate in a study of T cell responses to AZD1222 COVID-19 vaccine. Study results and caveats: Vaccination with two AZD1222 doses was followed by a rise in Spike-specific TCR breadth and depth. It was only a handful of AZD1222 recipients who were seropositive at baseline. Females outnumbered males among donors, who were mostly white British; clonal diversity was possibly underestimated. With dominance at 160-218 and 743-854, vaccine-associated CD4 TCRs spanned spike.

Sequences were derived from peripheral blood, sampled on day 0 of AZD1222 vaccination. This TCR came from an adult in good health.

For the CDR3, the DNA is TGTGCCAGCAGCGCCGGCTACCCTGGCGAGCAGTACTTC. Protein: CASSAGYPGEQYF. The chain links TRBV11-3 to TRBJ2-7; no reliable D call. The CDR3 length is 13 residues. Germline loops: CDR1 SGHNT, CDR2 YENEEA. The V gene lost 5 bases and the J gene lost 6 bases, with 14 bases spanning the gap.